This T cell receptor (beta chain) was sequenced for a study of T cell responses to AZD1222 COVID-19 vaccine. With 0 bases clipped from V and 4 bases from J, the junction kept 15 bases outside the gene matches. Germline CDR1 and CDR2: GTSNPN and SVGIG (reference sequence). The CDR3 runs 18 residues. With respect to this clone: The antigen remains unidentified.

Broader study findings: Unmutated variant regions are reportedly targeted by nearly half of spike-specific TCRs. AZD1222 recipients seropositive at baseline numbered only six or seven. Across spike, vaccine-associated CD4 TCRs were found, dominant at 160-218 and 743-854.

Generated by immunoSEQ multiplex PCR, the TCRdb table keeps only in-frame clones and is missing some. The sample has some 150,000 clones, roughly 90% seen once. This material consisted of peripheral blood, taken 28 days after the second dose of the MenACWY control vaccine. The chain carries TRBV30 and TRBJ2-3; 8 bases agree with TRBD2. This TCR derives from an adult who received the MenACWY meningococcal vaccine as a control. The CDR3 sequence is CAWSVSRFDGGASDTQYF. CDR3 coding DNA: TGTGCCTGGAGTGTATCTCGGTTCGACGGGGGGGCTTCAGATACGCAGTATTTT.